This is a list of T cell receptor beta chains from one sample in a study of beta chain features in type 1 diabetes. Profiled with immunoSEQ multiplex PCR; TCRdb holds only in-frame clones, not every one. This sample carries about 700,000 clones, roughly an eighth of them seen once, and the ten largest clones take approximately 0.022%. The specimen was naive CD4+ T cells from blood. The receptor set was obtained from a young man with type 1 diabetes. CDR3s include the opening cysteine and the closing phenylalanine or tryptophan. The order of the fields is clone size, V gene, J gene, D gene, CDR3 DNA, CDR3 protein. D genes are given only for firm matches. Clone size is stated in some rows and not others, as once, few, many or a class when expanded.

NA	TRBV18	TRBJ2-7	TRBD1	TGTGCCAGCTCACCAGCGGGACAGGGTTCAAGCTCCTACGAGCAGTACTTC	CASSPAGQGSSSYEQYF
few	TRBV10-3	TRBJ1-1	NA	TGTGCCATCAGCCTGGACAACTTGAACACTGAAGCTTTCTTT	CAISLDNLNTEAFF
few	TRBV28	TRBJ1-1	NA	TGTGCCAGCAGTTTAGCGCAGGAAAACACTGAAGCTTTCTTT	CASSLAQENTEAFF
few	TRBV7-9	TRBJ1-5	NA	TGTGCCAGCAGCTCTTCGGGGGGCGGCAATCAGCCCCAGCATTTT	CASSSSGGGNQPQHF
few	TRBV29-1	TRBJ2-2	TRBD1	TGCAGCGTGTCAAACTGGGGACAGGGGGCATCCGGGGAGCTGTTTTTT	CSVSNWGQGASGELFF
NA	TRBV6-6	TRBJ2-3	NA	TGTGCCAGCAGTTACCAGGGAAATACGCAGTATTTT	CASSYQGNTQYF
few	TRBV10-3	TRBJ1-4	TRBD1	TGTGCCACCGCGACAGGGTTGGATGAAAAACTGTTTTTT	CATATGLDEKLFF
NA	TRBV5-1	TRBJ2-7	NA	TGCGCCAGCAGCCCCCCCGGTAAGGACGAGCAGTACTTC	CASSPPGKDEQYF
NA	TRBV9	TRBJ1-1	NA	TGTGCCAGCAGCGTAGTAGTGAACACTGAAGCTTTCTTT	CASSVVVNTEAFF
NA	TRBV19	TRBJ1-3	TRBD1	TGTGCCAGTAGCCCGGACAGGGGGCTTGGAAACACCATATATTTT	CASSPDRGLGNTIYF
NA	TRBV19	TRBJ1-2	NA	TGTGCCAGTAGTATTTTGGGTGGCTACACCTTC	CASSILGGYTF
few	TRBV4-2	TRBJ1-2	NA	TGTGCCAGCAGCCAAGACAGTTCTAACTATGGCTACACCTTC	CASSQDSSNYGYTF
NA	TRBV30	TRBJ2-5	NA	TGTGCCTGGAGTGTAGGGTATGGGTACCAAGAGACCCAGTACTTC	CAWSVGYGYQETQYF
NA	TRBV18	TRBJ2-2	TRBD1	TGTGCCAGCTCACCTGGACAGGCGGCAACCGGGGAGCTGTTTTTT	CASSPGQAATGELFF
few	TRBV6-1	TRBJ2-6	NA	TGTGCCAGCAGTGATGTGCCACAGGCGTCCTCTGGGGCCAACGTCCTGACTTTC	CASSDVPQASSGANVLTF
few	TRBV5-1	TRBJ1-2	NA	TGCGCCAGCAGCTTGGACAGGATTAACTATGGCTACACCTTC	CASSLDRINYGYTF
NA	TRBV7-9	TRBJ2-3	NA	TGTGCCAGCAGCCCCGGACAGAGCACAGATACGCAGTATTTT	CASSPGQSTDTQYF
NA	TRBV6-5	TRBJ1-2	TRBD1	TGTGCCAGCAGTTACTCTTGGGACAGAGAATACACCTTC	CASSYSWDREYTF
NA	TRBV30	TRBJ1-3	NA	TGTGCCTGGAGCCACGGGAGGGGAAACACCATATATTTT	CAWSHGRGNTIYF
few	TRBV30	TRBJ2-1	NA	TGTGCCTTATGGCCCAGGCTTACTGTCCATGAGCAGTTCTTC	CALWPRLTVHEQFF
NA	TRBV7-2	TRBJ2-3	NA	TGTGCCAGCCTGTCGGGGTGGGGCACAGATACGCAGTATTTT	CASLSGWGTDTQYF
NA	TRBV30	TRBJ1-3	NA	TGTGCCTGGACCAGGAGTCCAAATTCTGGAAACACCATATATTTT	CAWTRSPNSGNTIYF
NA	TRBV29-1	TRBJ1-1	NA	TGCAGCTGTAATATGAACACTGAAGCTTTCTTT	CSCNMNTEAFF
few	TRBV5-1	TRBJ2-3	NA	TGCGCCAGCAGCCGGGGGCCAGACCCTAGCACAGATACGCAGTATTTT	CASSRGPDPSTDTQYF
few	TRBV18	TRBJ2-7	NA	TGTGCCAGCTCACCCCAGAGCTCCTACGAGCAGTACTTC	CASSPQSSYEQYF
NA	TRBV9	TRBJ2-7	NA	TGTGCCAGCAGCGTGAGCGGAGAGGCCTACGAGCAGTACTTC	CASSVSGEAYEQYF
few	TRBV5-5	TRBJ2-7	NA	TGTGCCAGCAGCCCCCAGGACAGACCCTACGAGCAGTACTTC	CASSPQDRPYEQYF
few	TRBV28	TRBJ2-3	NA	TGTGCCAGCAGTTCGACCGGGGCCCCCAATTATTTT	CASSSTGAPNYF
few	TRBV10-2	TRBJ1-3	NA	TGCGCCAGCAGCCTACTCGGGGAGGGTAGCTCTGGAAACACCATATATTTT	CASSLLGEGSSGNTIYF
NA	TRBV6-1	TRBJ2-6	NA	TGTGCCAGCAGTGAAGGACCCTCTGGGGCCAACGTCCTGACTTTC	CASSEGPSGANVLTF
few	TRBV10-2	TRBJ1-1	NA	TGCGCCAGCAGTGAGGAGAGCACTGAAGCTTTCTTT	CASSEESTEAFF
few	TRBV27	TRBJ1-2	TRBD1	TGTGCCAGCAGTTTAAAGGGGACAGGGGTAAACTATGGCTACACCTTC	CASSLKGTGVNYGYTF
NA	TRBV30	TRBJ2-1	TRBD2	TGTGCCTGGAGGCGCGGGGGGGCCTTCAATGAGCAGTTCTTC	CAWRRGGAFNEQFF
NA	TRBV6-1	TRBJ1-2	NA	TGTGCCAGCAGTGAAGCAGGGTTCTATGGCTACACCTTC	CASSEAGFYGYTF
NA	TRBV11-2	TRBJ1-6	NA	TGTGCCAGCACCGACCAGCCGAATTCACCCCTCCACTTT	CASTDQPNSPLHF
NA	TRBV9	TRBJ2-1	NA	TGTGCCAGCAGCGTAGGAGGGGGGACCTCCTACAATGAGCAGTTCTTC	CASSVGGGTSYNEQFF
few	TRBV11-2	TRBJ2-1	NA	TGTGCCAGCAGCTCCGTTAACAGGAACAATGAGCAGTTCTTC	CASSSVNRNNEQFF
NA	TRBV15	TRBJ2-3	TRBD1	TGTGCCACCAAGACCAGGGGGCTTGATACGCAGTATTTT	CATKTRGLDTQYF
NA	TRBV2	TRBJ1-4	NA	TGTGCCAGCAAACGTGGGGGTGGTGAAAAACTGTTTTTT	CASKRGGGEKLFF
NA	TRBV29-1	TRBJ2-7	NA	TGCAGCGTTGGCTTGACAACCTACGAGCAGTACTTC	CSVGLTTYEQYF
NA	TRBV4-1	TRBJ2-7	NA	TGCGCCAGCAGCCTCGACAGCTACAACGACCTTTCCTACGAGCAGTACTTC	CASSLDSYNDLSYEQYF
NA	TRBV12-5	TRBJ2-1	NA	TGTGCTGTTGGTGGGGGCCATGAGCAGTTCTTC	CAVGGGHEQFF
few	TRBV30	TRBJ2-6	TRBD1	TGTGCCTGGAGTCGGGGACAGGGGAGCTCTGGGGCCAACGTCCTGACTTTC	CAWSRGQGSSGANVLTF
few	TRBV5-4	TRBJ2-1	TRBD1	TGTGCCAGCAGCTCGGACAGGGGGGGCTACAATGAGCAGTTCTTC	CASSSDRGGYNEQFF
few	TRBV13	TRBJ1-2	TRBD1	TGTGCCAGCAGCTTCGGGGACAGAAAAATTTACTATGGCTACACCTTC	CASSFGDRKIYYGYTF
few	TRBV10-3	TRBJ1-1	NA	TGTGCCATCAGTGAGCCAACAGGTTTGAGTACTGAAGCTTTCTTT	CAISEPTGLSTEAFF
NA	TRBV30	TRBJ1-5	NA	TGTGCCTGGAGTGTCGGGTTTAGCAATCAGCCCCAGCATTTT	CAWSVGFSNQPQHF
few	TRBV10-3	TRBJ1-2	NA	TGTGCCATCTCAGGGGTGGAGAACTATGGCTACACCTTC	CAISGVENYGYTF